Listed here are 9 T cell receptor beta chains from one sample, sequenced in a study of OX40 agonist ivuxolimab in advanced cancers. Profiling relied on immunoSEQ multiplex PCR, and the TCRdb table lists in-frame clones only, not all of them. The sample records about 50,000 clones, 82% being singletons. The input for sequencing was CD4+ or CD8+ T cells sorted from blood, taken in a trial of the OX40 agonist ivuxolimab. The receptors here all came from an adult with an advanced solid tumor such as melanoma, head and neck, liver or kidney cancer.

V gene TRBV6-1 combines with J gene TRBJ2-6, with D possibly being TRBD2 (6 bases). Trimming removed 4 bases at V and 2 bases at J, with 21 bases between. The germline V gene encodes CDR1 MNHNS and CDR2 SASEGT. The CDR3 extends over 19 amino acids. CDR3 loop: CASSAIGGFLKAGANVLTF. The DNA for the CDR3 is TGTGCCAGCAGTGCTATCGGAGGGTTTTTAAAGGCTGGGGCCAACGTCCTGACTTTC.

To note about this clone: The junction does not match germline at one end; this may be a read error. V usage is TRBV11-2 and J usage is TRBJ2-7; D ambiguous. Germline V lookup: CDR1 SGHAT, CDR2 FQNNGV. CDR3 size: 14 residues. The CDR3 DNA follows: TGTGCCGGCAGCTTAAAGGCAGGTAACTACGAGCAGTACTTC. Translating it yields CAGSLKAGNYEQYF.

The chain joins TRBV5-1 to TRBJ2-2; 7 bases are shared with TRBD1. Germline assignment: CDR1 SGHRS and CDR2 YFSETQ. There are 17 residues in the CDR3. The V gene end was trimmed by 0 bases and the J gene end by 0 bases; junction bases not matched to a gene: 5. CDR3 bases: TGCGCCAGCAGCTTGGGAACAGGGGCCCCGAACACCGGGGAGCTGTTTTTT. Protein sequence: CASSLGTGAPNTGELFF. The variable domain in full, completed from reference TRBV5-1 and TRBJ2-2, reads KAGVTQTPRYLIKTRGQQVTLSCSPISGHRSVSWYQQTPGQGLQFLFEYFSETQRNKGNFPGRFSGRQFSNSRSEMNVSTLELGDSALYLCASSLGTGAPNTGELFFGEGSRLTVL.

The CDR3 DNA is TGTGCCAGCAGCCCACTACAGGGGACAAACAATCAGCCCCAGCATTTT. Residues: CASSPLQGTNNQPQHF. The chain uses TRBV5-5 and TRBJ1-5; 7 bases match TRBD1. Germline CDR1 reads SGHKS; CDR2 reads YYEKEE (reference sequence). This CDR3 is built from 16 residues. The ends lost 4 bases at V and 3 bases at J; junction bases unmatched: 10.

This clone came up a few times. The rearrangement uses TRBV7-2 and TRBJ1-2; D call uncertain. Germline loops: CDR1 SGHTA, CDR2 FQGNSA. CDR3 size: 12 residues. Trimming removed 3 bases from V and 7 bases from J, with 9 bases in between. This chain's CDR3 is CASSFPDGGYTF. Written as DNA, the CDR3 is TGTGCCAGCAGCTTCCCAGACGGTGGCTACACCTTC.

The V and J genes are TRBV27 and TRBJ2-1; D is perhaps TRBD1 (6 bases). Germline loops: CDR1 MNHEY, CDR2 SMNVEV (reference sequence). Trimming pared 1 base from V and 0 bases from J, leaving 13 bases between. The CDR3 is 17 amino acids. The CDR3: CASSLYGQRSSYNEQFF. In nucleotides, the CDR3 is TGTGCCAGCAGTTTATACGGACAGAGGAGCTCCTACAATGAGCAGTTCTTC.

Here the CDR3 DNA reads TGTGCCTGGAGAGATTCGGGACGGACTAATGAAAAACTGTTTTTT. Its protein product is CAWRDSGRTNEKLFF. The chain has TRBV30 and TRBJ1-4; D is possibly TRBD1 (5 bases). The CDR3 consists of 15 residues. V was shortened by 3 bases and J by 2 bases, with 13 bases between the two germline ends. Germline CDR1 reads GTSNPN; CDR2 reads SVGIG (reference sequence).

This rearrangement joins TRBV11-3 to TRBJ2-2, with D uncertain. CDR1 is SGHNT and CDR2 is YENEEA in the germline V gene. V lost 2 bases and J 5 bases, leaving 0 bases between the germline ends. The CDR3 covers 11 residues. In DNA, the CDR3 is TGTGCCAGCAGCTTAACCGGGGAGCTGTTTTTT. It is translated as CASSLTGELFF.

This clone was picked up a small number of times. V usage is TRBV5-1 and J usage is TRBJ2-1, with a tentative D call TRBD2 (6 bases). V was shortened by 4 bases and J by 8 bases, with 16 bases between the two germline ends. CDR3 size: 14 residues. Germline V gene data show CDR1 as SGHRS and CDR2 as YFSETQ. DNA for the CDR3: TGCGCCAGCAGCGTGGGAAGCGGGTTGTATGAGCAGTTCTTC. It is translated as CASSVGSGLYEQFF.